This T cell receptor beta chain was sequenced for a study of blood T cell repertoires in COVID-19. Turning to the study itself: Samples came from the United States, Italy and Spain, spanning acute and convalescent COVID-19.

The germline V gene has CDR1 MGHRA and CDR2 YSYEKL. The CDR3 is 17 residues long. V shed 4 bases, J shed 2 bases, and the junction held 13 bases outside the gene matches. Which cohort a participant joined came from the clinical history participants gave. Assay: immunoSEQ multiplex PCR; the TCRdb copy retains only in-frame clones and omits some. The sample lists 180,000 or so clones, about 79% occurring once. The gene calls are TRBV4-1 and TRBJ2-5, with TRBD2 matching over 7 bases. The sequence was collected from a man between 45 and 60 years old who had recovered from COVID-19. Source material: PBMCs or T cells enriched from blood (not recorded which). The CDR3 protein is CASSLSPPSGAQETQYF. The CDR3 DNA is TGCGCCAGCAGCCTTAGCCCCCCTAGCGGTGCTCAAGAGACCCAGTACTTC.